These T cell receptor beta chains were read from a single sample in a study of TIL therapy for anti-PD-1-resistant metastatic lung cancer. The data were produced by immunoSEQ multiplex PCR, yet TCRdb's version contains in-frame clones alone and is incomplete. The sample lists nearly 15,000 clones; roughly 86% were seen once. The sample here was blood, taken at baseline. Receptors originate from a person aged 25-85 years with non-small cell lung cancer. Each CDR3 is given with its conserved first and last residue. Each record gives: J gene, D gene, V gene, CDR3 length, clone size, CDR3 protein, CDR3 DNA. D genes are given only for firm matches. The listing skips clone size in some rows; elsewhere it reads once, few, many or a size class.

TRBJ2-5	.	TRBV6-1	14	once	CASSEGRPQETQYF	TGTGCCAGCAGTGAAGGGCGGCCCCAAGAGACCCAGTACTTC
TRBJ2-5	TRBD2	TRBV5-6	18	.	CASSRGLAGVRARETQYF	TGTGCCAGCAGCCGCGGACTAGCGGGAGTTCGGGCGCGGGAGACCCAGTACTTC
TRBJ1-1	.	TRBV6-1	12	once	CASSQFGPEAFF	TGTGCCAGCAGCCAGTTCGGGCCGGAAGCTTTCTTT
TRBJ1-4	.	TRBV28	12	.	CASSSSNEKLFF	TGTGCCAGCAGTAGCTCTAATGAAAAACTGTTTTTT
TRBJ1-5	.	TRBV6-5	13	.	CASSPLPDQPQHF	TGTGCCAGCAGTCCTCTCCCCGATCAGCCCCAGCATTTT
TRBJ2-3	.	TRBV5-6	15	.	CASSFFSGRTDTQYF	TGTGCCAGCAGCTTTTTTAGCGGACGCACAGATACGCAGTATTTT
TRBJ2-7	.	TRBV19	16	.	CASSIEPGRGLGEQYF	TGTGCCAGTAGTATAGAACCAGGTCGAGGGCTCGGCGAGCAGTACTTC
TRBJ1-6	.	TRBV28	15	.	CASSWGSSYNSPLHF	TGTGCCAGCAGTTGGGGGAGCTCCTATAATTCACCCCTCCACTTT
TRBJ1-5	.	TRBV28	13	.	CASSPPLNQPQHF	TGTGCCAGCAGTCCTCCCCTCAATCAGCCCCAGCATTTT
TRBJ2-5	TRBD1	TRBV6-1	15	.	CASRQGGTIQETQYF	TGTGCCAGCCGGCAAGGGGGCACAATTCAAGAGACCCAGTACTTC
TRBJ1-6	TRBD1	TRBV28	14	.	CASSSGTGFSPLHF	TGTGCCAGCAGCTCCGGGACAGGGTTTTCACCCCTCCACTTT